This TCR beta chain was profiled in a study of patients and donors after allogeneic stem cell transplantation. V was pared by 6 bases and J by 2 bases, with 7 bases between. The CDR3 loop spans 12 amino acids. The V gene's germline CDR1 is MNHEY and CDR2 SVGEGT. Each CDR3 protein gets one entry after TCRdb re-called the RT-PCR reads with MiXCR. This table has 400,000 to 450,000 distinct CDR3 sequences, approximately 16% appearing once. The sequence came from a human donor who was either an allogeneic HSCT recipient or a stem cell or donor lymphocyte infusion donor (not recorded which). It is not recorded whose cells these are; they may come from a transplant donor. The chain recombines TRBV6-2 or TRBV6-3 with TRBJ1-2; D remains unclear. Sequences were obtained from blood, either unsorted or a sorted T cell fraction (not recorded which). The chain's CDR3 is CASRTPNYGYTF. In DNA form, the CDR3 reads TGTGCCAGCAGAACCCCGAACTATGGCTACACCTTC.